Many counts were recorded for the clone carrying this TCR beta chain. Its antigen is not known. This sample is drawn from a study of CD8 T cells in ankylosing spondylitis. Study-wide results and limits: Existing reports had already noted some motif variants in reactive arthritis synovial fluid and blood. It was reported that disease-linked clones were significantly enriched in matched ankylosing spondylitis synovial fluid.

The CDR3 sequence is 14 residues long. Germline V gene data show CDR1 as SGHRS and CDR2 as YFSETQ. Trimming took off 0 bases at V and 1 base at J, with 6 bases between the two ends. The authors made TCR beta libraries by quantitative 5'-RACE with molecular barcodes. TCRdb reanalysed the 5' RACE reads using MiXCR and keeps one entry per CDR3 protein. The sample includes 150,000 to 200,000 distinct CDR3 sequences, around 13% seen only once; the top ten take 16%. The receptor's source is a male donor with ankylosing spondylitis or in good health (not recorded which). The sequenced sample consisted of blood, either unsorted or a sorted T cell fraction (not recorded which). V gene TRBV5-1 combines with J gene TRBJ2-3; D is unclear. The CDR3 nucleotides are TGCGCCAGCAGCTTGGTAGAGCGCACAGATACGCAGTATTTT. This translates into CASSLVERTDTQYF.